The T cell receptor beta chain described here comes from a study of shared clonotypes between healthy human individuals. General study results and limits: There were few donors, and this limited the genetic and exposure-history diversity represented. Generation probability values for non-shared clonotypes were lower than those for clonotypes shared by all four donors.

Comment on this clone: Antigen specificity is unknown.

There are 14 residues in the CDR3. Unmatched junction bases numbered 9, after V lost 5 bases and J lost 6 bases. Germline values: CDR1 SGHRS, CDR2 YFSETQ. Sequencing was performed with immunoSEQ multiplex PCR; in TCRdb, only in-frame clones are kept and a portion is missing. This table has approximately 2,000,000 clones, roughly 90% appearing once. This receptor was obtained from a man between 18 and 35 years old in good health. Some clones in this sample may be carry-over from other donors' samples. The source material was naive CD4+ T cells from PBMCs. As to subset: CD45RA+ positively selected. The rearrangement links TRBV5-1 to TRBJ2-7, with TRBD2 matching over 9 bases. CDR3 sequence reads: CASRAAGLAGEQYF. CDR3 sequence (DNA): TGCGCCAGCAGGGCAGCGGGACTAGCTGGCGAGCAGTACTTC.